This TCR beta chain is drawn from a study of T cells in placental villitis. Broadly, across the study: The study compared placental TCR-beta repertoires across villitis of unknown etiology, gestational-age-matched unaffected controls, and infectious villitis to test an allograft-versus-infection hypothesis.

TCR-beta CDR3 regions were amplified from genomic DNA with the immunoSEQ v4 bias-controlled multiplex PCR assay, run blinded to group allocation. Reference gene primers were added alongside TCR-beta primers to estimate nucleated cell and T cell quantities per sample. Sequencing of the libraries was performed on an Illumina MiSeq with a 100-cycle paired-end protocol. Under the source paper's analysis protocol: The immunoSEQ Analyzer software was used to calculate diversity and richness, with richness measured by iChao1 and clonality based on Pielou evenness and Shannon diversity (range 0-1, where higher values mean less diversity). CDR3 amino acid sequences with V/J genes were queried against VDJdb for CMV, EBV and influenza A specificities using confidence 3 and substitution 2. The Morisita-Horn index was used to assess TCR-beta amino acid clonotype overlap between villitis of unknown etiology, infectious villitis and control repertoires. TCRdb stores this immuneACCESS table with in-frame sequences only. Part of the clones is absent; in the studies checked, under half of the shortfall reflects unresolved V genes, and no reason is known for the rest. D and trimming come from the DNA, and the V and J calls and clone size come from that table. Present in this sample are about 6,300 clones, roughly 78% of which were seen just once. The top ten clones comprise more than 7.5% of the sample.

The CDR3 starts with the cysteine, ends with the phenylalanine, and has 14 residues. Kept here is only the CDR3 DNA, which spans 42 bases and is read in frame from base 1. The germline V gene sets CDR1 to ENHRY and CDR2 to SYGVKD. V trim: 11 bases; J trim: 2 bases; unmatched bases: 9. Five infectious villitis placentae, four with confirmed cytomegalovirus and one with Toxoplasma gondii, were included and were not matched to other groups. The mothers in the infectious villitis group were younger, had smaller fetuses, and delivered preterm or had intrauterine demise in two cases. After delivery, the placentae were collected and evaluated both grossly and histologically, and only then was archival tissue selected. Five 10-micron scrolls were cut from each FFPE block, and DNA was then isolated using the AllPrep DNA/RNA FFPE Tissue kit. DNA concentration and purity were evaluated by NanoDrop, whereas RNA quality was assessed on a Bioanalyzer.

The full study reports these points: CMV-specific clone frequencies were higher in infectious CMV cases than in villitis of unknown etiology (about 0.01 vs 0.001), and the villitis of unknown etiology frequencies did not differ from those of controls. With bulk tissue sequencing, helper, regulatory or cytotoxic T cells could not be distinguished, nor could maternal versus fetal T cells, and gamma-delta receptors were excluded. Because the paraffin blocks included small amounts of decidua, some of the captured T cells, particularly in controls, may have been decidual rather than villous infiltrates.

Points on this clone: The antigen this receptor binds is unknown. Qualities for individual bases were not recorded, and no much larger clone is one base off.

The chain links TRBV10-3 with TRBJ1-5; 7 middle bases align to TRBD1. This clonotype was sampled from a human patient with infectious villitis; the placental T cells may come from both mother and fetus. The sequenced sample was placental tissue containing maternal and fetal cells. Read as DNA, the sequence is TGTGCCGCGCGACCTGGGACAGGCAATCAGCCCCAGCATTTT. This is translated as CAARPGTGNQPQHF.